The clone carrying this T cell receptor (beta chain) was picked up a small number of times. The data originate from a study of Graves' ophthalmopathy and Graves' hyperthyroidism. The authors amplified TCR beta CDR3 regions, and they did so from RNA transcripts for repertoire sequencing. Following a first-round RT-PCR that used HTBI primers, a second-round multiplex PCR was carried out. TCRdb redid the calling of the multiplex PCR reads with MiXCR, one entry per CDR3 protein. The sample shows roughly 700,000 distinct CDR3 sequences, 40% of them seen only once. The junction had 9 bases not matched to a gene; V was cut back by 2 bases and J by 4 bases. The CDR3 totals 17 residues.

The sequenced sample was peripheral blood. The gene calls are TRBV12-3 or TRBV12-4 and TRBJ1-5, with 9 bases identical to TRBD1. The origin of this receptor is an adult man with Graves' ophthalmopathy. The DNA of the CDR3 is TGTGCCAGCAGTTTAAGAGCGGGGACAGGGCCAAATCAGCCCCAGCATTTT. This gives the protein CASSLRAGTGPNQPQHF.